The clone carrying this T cell receptor beta chain was observed once. Its target is unknown. This may come from a read error, since a much larger clone is one base off. Germline V gives CDR1 SEHNR, CDR2 FQNEAQ (reference sequence). V lost 5 bases, J lost 3 bases, and 13 bases lay in between. The CDR3 is 15 amino acids. TCRdb re-derived calls from the reads in MiXCR, one entry per CDR3 protein. This repertoire shows about 890,000 distinct CDR3 sequences, 30% to 40% found once; its top ten account for about an eighth. The sample originates from a study of T cell repertoires in cytomegalovirus infection. This chain joins TRBV7-9 and TRBJ2-2; D is perhaps TRBD2 (5 bases). This specimen consisted of cultured CD8+ T cells from PBMCs, obtained from culture after CMV antigen stimulation. The source is a human donor in good health (CMV status not recorded). Some clones in this sample may be carry-over from other donors' samples. The CDR3 DNA follows: TGTGCCAGCAGCGGCGGGTACGCGGACACCGGGGAGCTGTTTTTT. This translates into CASSGGYADTGELFF. Filled out from reference TRBV7-9 and TRBJ2-2, the complete variable domain reads DTGVSQNPRHKITKRGQNVTFRCDPISEHNRLYWYRQTLGQGPEFLTYFQNEAQLEKSRLLSDRFSAERPKGSFSTLEIQRTEQGDSAMYLCASSGGYADTGELFFGEGSRLTVL.